The 25 T cell receptor beta chains below all came from one sample that was sequenced in a study of blood T cell repertoires in COVID-19. Measured with immunoSEQ multiplex PCR; TCRdb has only the in-frame clones, and not every one. This sample has more than 250,000 clones, with roughly 90% found just once. Material for sequencing was PBMCs or T cells enriched from blood (not recorded which). These receptors came from a woman in her thirties who had recovered from COVID-19.

The rearrangement uses TRBV19 and TRBJ1-5; D gene uncertain. V lost 0 bases and J 3 bases, leaving 9 bases between the germline ends. The germline V gene encodes CDR1 LNHDA and CDR2 SQIVND (reference sequence). This CDR3 contains 15 residues. The CDR3 spells CASSIEADTNQPQHF. CDR3 bases: TGTGCCAGTAGTATAGAGGCGGATACCAATCAGCCCCAGCATTTT.

The rearrangement links TRBV16 to TRBJ1-5; TRBD1 might be the D (5 bases). This CDR3 has 15 residues. With 6 bases removed from V and 4 bases from J, the gap between germline ends came to 16 bases. The germline gives CDR1 KGHSY, CDR2 FQNENV. CDR3 nucleotides: TGTGCCAGCAGGGGGCACCTCAACATAAATCAGCCCCAGCATTTT. Encoded protein: CASRGHLNINQPQHF.

The genes are TRBV18 and TRBJ1-1; D gene uncertain. CDR1 KGHSH and CDR2 LQKENI come from the germline V gene. Trimming took off 3 bases at V and 4 bases at J, with 15 bases between the two ends. The CDR3 is 15 amino acids. For the CDR3, the DNA is TGTGCCAGCTCACCGCGGGAGGCGACGGGCACTGAAGCTTTCTTT. This translates into CASSPREATGTEAFF.

The chain has TRBV28 and TRBJ2-7; 8 bases map to TRBD2. Germline lookup yields CDR1 MDHEN and CDR2 SYDVKM. V gave up 2 bases and J gave up 2 bases; unmatched junction bases: 14. CDR3 length: 18 amino acids. CDR3 residues: CASSLRPPTSGLPYEQYF. CDR3 coding DNA: TGTGCCAGCAGTTTAAGGCCCCCAACTAGCGGACTCCCCTACGAGCAGTACTTC.

This chain joins TRBV18 and TRBJ1-6, with a weak D call TRBD1 (6 bases). Between the trimmed V and J ends, which lost 5 bases and 2 bases, there was a span of 16 bases. Germline CDR1 reads KGHSH; CDR2 reads LQKENI. The CDR3 length is 17 residues. The CDR3 DNA sequence: TGTGCCAGCTCATTGTTGGCAGGGGCTGCCTATAATTCACCCCTCCACTTT. It encodes CASSLLAGAAYNSPLHF.

The CDR3: CASSSRTRTHNEQFF. The CDR3 DNA sequence: TGTGCCAGCAGCTCACGGACTAGAACACACAATGAGCAGTTCTTC. The genes are TRBV11-1 and TRBJ2-1, with 7 positions matching TRBD2. From germline, CDR1 is SGHAT and CDR2 FQDESV (reference sequence). The CDR3 contains 15 residues. J gave up 5 bases and V 4 bases, and 8 bases lay outside the gene matches.

This chain uses TRBV19 with TRBJ1-5, with 9 positions matching TRBD1. This CDR3 region has 20 residues. Germline CDR1 and CDR2: LNHDA and SQIVND (reference sequence). V dropped 5 bases and J dropped 0; count of bases not matched to a gene: 17. The CDR3 here is CASSGGSTGGKEISNQPQHF. Written as DNA, the CDR3 is TGTGCCAGTAGTGGGGGGTCAACAGGGGGCAAAGAGATTAGCAATCAGCCCCAGCATTTT.

The chain couples TRBV5-1 to TRBJ2-2, with TRBD2 matching 7 bases. This CDR3 comprises 15 residues. V gave up 2 bases and J gave up 2 bases; unmatched junction bases: 3. Germline-derived CDR1 and CDR2 are SGHRS and YFSETQ. CDR3 amino acids: CASSFGGTNTGELFF. CDR3 sequence (DNA): TGCGCCAGCAGCTTCGGGGGGACTAACACCGGGGAGCTGTTTTTT.

The genes are TRBV18 and TRBJ2-7, with D possibly TRBD1 on 6 matching bases. The CDR3 totals 12 residues. V was pared by 3 bases and J by 5 bases, with 8 bases between. Germline-derived CDR1 and CDR2 are KGHSH and LQKENI. The CDR3: CASSPDRHEQYF. CDR3 nucleotide sequence: TGTGCCAGCTCACCGGACAGACACGAGCAGTACTTC.

The chain is built from TRBV5-6 and TRBJ2-6; 7 bases fit TRBD1. This CDR3 region has 15 residues. Germline CDR1 reads SGHDT; CDR2 reads YYEEEE. After removal of 2 bases from V and 3 bases from J, the junction contained 2 bases not matched to a gene. For the CDR3, the DNA is TGTGCCAGCAGCTTTAGGGGGCTTGGGGCCAACGTCCTGACTTTC. Protein: CASSFRGLGANVLTF.

The chain is built from TRBV7-9 and TRBJ2-7; 7 bases fit TRBD2. V gave up 5 bases and J gave up 0 bases; unmatched junction bases: 10. CDR1 is SEHNR and CDR2 is FQNEAQ in the germline V gene (reference sequence). This CDR3 contains 16 residues. The CDR3 loop reads CASSGHSGHSSYEQYF. The CDR3 nucleotides read TGTGCCAGCAGCGGGCATAGCGGGCATAGCTCCTACGAGCAGTACTTC.

The chain uses TRBV19 and TRBJ2-2; D is perhaps TRBD2 (5 bases). V lost 5 bases to trimming and J lost 6 bases, with 13 bases between them. CDR1 and CDR2 from the germline V gene are LNHDA and SQIVND (reference sequence). The CDR3 contains 14 residues. The CDR3 reads CASSGLLPSGELFF. The CDR3 DNA reads TGTGCCAGTAGTGGACTCCTGCCCTCCGGGGAGCTGTTTTTT.

This chain joins TRBV29-1 and TRBJ1-2; TRBD1 aligns across 9 bases. Germline V gene sequence: CDR1 SQVTM, CDR2 ANQGSEA. The CDR3 loop spans 13 amino acids. V shed 7 bases and J 6 bases; nucleotides not matched to a gene: 9. The CDR3 spells CSARTGGGDGYTF. The CDR3 nucleotides are TGCAGCGCTCGAACAGGGGGCGGCGATGGCTACACCTTC.

V usage is TRBV9 and J usage is TRBJ2-2, with D uncertain. Trimming took off 2 bases at V and 0 bases at J, with 8 bases between the two ends. Germline V gene data show CDR1 as SGDLS and CDR2 as YYNGEE. The CDR3 covers 15 residues. The CDR3 DNA sequence: TGTGCCAGCAGCGTCCGGGTTACGAACACCGGGGAGCTGTTTTTT. Translated: CASSVRVTNTGELFF. The whole variable domain, remainder taken from reference TRBV9 and TRBJ2-2, is DSGVTQTPKHLITATGQRVTLRCSPRSGDLSVYWYQQSLDQGLQFLIQYYNGEERAKGNILERFSAQQFPDLHSELNLSSLELGDSALYFCASSVRVTNTGELFFGEGSRLTVL.

The V and J genes are TRBV3-1 (or the pseudogene TRBV3-2) and TRBJ2-3; 10 nucleotides agree with TRBD2. V shed 1 base and J 0 bases; nucleotides not matched to a gene: 4. Per the germline V gene, CDR1 is LGHDT and CDR2 is YNNKEL (reference sequence). The CDR3 consists of 17 residues. Written as DNA, the CDR3 is TGTGCCAGCAGCCAAGGACTAGCGGGTCCTAGCACAGATACGCAGTATTTT. This encodes CASSQGLAGPSTDTQYF.

This chain uses TRBV29-1 with TRBJ1-1; no definite D call. V was trimmed by 7 bases and J by 4 bases, leaving 13 bases between them. Germline V gene sequence: CDR1 SQVTM, CDR2 ANQGSEA. This CDR3 is built from 12 residues. The CDR3: CSGGRGFTEAFF. CDR3 sequence (DNA): TGCAGCGGGGGAAGAGGGTTCACTGAAGCTTTCTTT.

The chain employs TRBV5-5 and TRBJ2-2, with 9 bases lining up with TRBD2. After removal of 2 bases from V and 6 bases from J, the junction contained 5 bases not matched to a gene. CDR1 and CDR2 from the germline V gene are SGHKS and YYEKEE (reference sequence). There are 15 residues in the CDR3. CDR3 protein: CASSFFGLASGELFF. For the CDR3, the DNA is TGTGCCAGCAGCTTTTTTGGACTAGCGTCCGGGGAGCTGTTTTTT. Filled out from reference TRBV5-5 and TRBJ2-2, the complete variable domain reads DAGVTQSPTHLIKTRGQQVTLRCSPISGHKSVSWYQQVLGQGPQFIFQYYEKEERGRGNFPDRFSARQFPNYSSELNVNALLLGDSALYLCASSFFGLASGELFFGEGSRLTVL.

This chain joins TRBV5-8 and TRBJ1-4; TRBD1 is a possible D gene (5 bases). This CDR3 is built from 16 residues. Germline V gene lookup returns CDR1 SGHTS and CDR2 YDEGEE. V gave up 1 base and J gave up 2 bases, with 12 bases separating them. In DNA form, the CDR3 reads TGTGCCAGCAGCTTGTTAGGGGCGTCGACTAATGAAAAACTGTTTTTT. Protein: CASSLLGASTNEKLFF.

V is TRBV21-1 and J is TRBJ1-1; TRBD1 is taken as the D call from the table, unchecked against the DNA. TRBV21-1 counts as a pseudogene. The CDR3 has 17 amino acids. The CDR3 sequence: CASSKVFIDRMNTEAFF. The CDR3 DNA is TGTGCCAGCAGCAAAGTTTTTATCGACAGAATGAACACTGAAGCTTTCTTT.

The gene calls are TRBV18 and TRBJ1-5, with unresolved D. This CDR3 comprises 17 residues. Germline loops: CDR1 KGHSH, CDR2 LQKENI. V lost 6 bases and J 0 bases, leaving 18 bases between the germline ends. The CDR3 DNA is TGTGCCAGCTCCCCCAGGCCAATAAAAGATAGCAATCAGCCCCAGCATTTT. Its protein is CASSPRPIKDSNQPQHF.

V is TRBV7-6 and J is TRBJ2-3; 10 bases map to TRBD2. The junction had 9 bases not matched to a gene; V was cut back by 6 bases and J by 6 bases. Germline V gives CDR1 SGHVS, CDR2 FNYEAQ. The CDR3 length is 15 residues. The chain's CDR3 is CASSFKAGGLDTQYF. DNA of the CDR3: TGTGCCAGCAGTTTTAAAGCGGGAGGGCTGGATACGCAGTATTTT.

The chain is built from TRBV7-9 and TRBJ1-1; 8 bases align to TRBD1. Germline V lookup: CDR1 SEHNR, CDR2 FQNEAQ (reference sequence). This CDR3 region has 16 residues. J was trimmed by 4 bases and V by 4 bases; bases with no gene match: 11. CDR3 amino acids: CASSSETGGGFTEAFF. The CDR3 nucleotides are TGTGCCAGCAGCTCCGAAACAGGGGGAGGATTCACTGAAGCTTTCTTT. Filled out from reference TRBV7-9 and TRBJ1-1, the complete variable domain reads DTGVSQNPRHKITKRGQNVTFRCDPISEHNRLYWYRQTLGQGPEFLTYFQNEAQLEKSRLLSDRFSAERPKGSFSTLEIQRTEQGDSAMYLCASSSETGGGFTEAFFGQGTRLTVV.

The chain joins TRBV5-4 to TRBJ1-4; unclear D gene. Germline V gene data show CDR1 as SGHNT and CDR2 as YYREEE (reference sequence). This CDR3 comprises 15 residues. Trimming took 0 bases from V and 3 from J, leaving 9 bases between them. The CDR3 here is CASSLGVDSNEKLFF. The CDR3, as DNA: TGTGCCAGCAGCTTGGGTGTGGACTCTAATGAAAAACTGTTTTTT.

V and J are TRBV7-3 and TRBJ2-1, with D possibly TRBD1 on 5 matching bases. Germline CDR1 is SGHTA and CDR2 is FQGTGA. There are 13 residues in the CDR3. The germline V and J ends were trimmed by 2 bases and 5 bases, with 7 bases remaining between them. The CDR3 loop is CASSLSQDNEQFF. The DNA of the CDR3 is TGTGCCAGCAGCTTATCACAGGACAATGAGCAGTTCTTC.

This rearrangement joins TRBV7-2 to TRBJ2-1; D possibly corresponds to TRBD2 (5 bases). CDR3 length equals 14 residues. Germline assignment: CDR1 SGHTA and CDR2 FQGNSA. Trimming pared 3 bases from V and 7 bases from J, leaving 13 bases between. The CDR3 coding sequence is TGTGCCAGCAGCTTTGGACTGCCTTCAAATGAGCAGTTCTTC. Translation: CASSFGLPSNEQFF. Looking up the rest from reference TRBV7-2 and TRBJ2-1 gives the full variable domain: GAGVSQSPSNKVTEKGKDVELRCDPISGHTALYWYRQSLGQGLEFLIYFQGNSAPDKSGLPSDRFSAERTGGSVSTLTIQRTQQEDSAVYLCASSFGLPSNEQFFGPGTRLTVL.